This TCR beta chain emerged from a study of shared clonotypes between healthy human individuals. About the research overall: Three plates each covered CD4 naive and memory; CD8 naive two, CD8 memory one.

Over several immunoSEQ plates, each subset's genomic DNA was distributed in even portions. The repertoire was sequenced with immunoSEQ multiplex PCR; TCRdb's copy has only in-frame clones and lacks some. The sample lists some 2.1 million clones; about 93% were seen once. The length of the CDR3 is 15 residues. Per germline, CDR1 MGHRA and CDR2 YSYEKL. Between the trimmed V and J ends, which lost 3 bases and 3 bases, there was a span of 12 bases. Terminally differentiated effector memory CD45RA+ cells were excluded from the naive CD8 cells, which were CD45RO-negative and positively selected for CCR7. The chain is built from TRBV4-1 and TRBJ2-1, with D possibly TRBD1 on 6 matching bases. Sequenced sample: naive CD8+ T cells from PBMCs. The sequence was obtained from a man aged 18 to 30 in good health. Some clones in this sample may be carry-over from other donors' samples. CDR3 in amino acids: CASSHLDSHYNEQFF. The DNA for the CDR3 is TGCGCCAGCAGCCATTTGGACAGCCACTACAATGAGCAGTTCTTC.